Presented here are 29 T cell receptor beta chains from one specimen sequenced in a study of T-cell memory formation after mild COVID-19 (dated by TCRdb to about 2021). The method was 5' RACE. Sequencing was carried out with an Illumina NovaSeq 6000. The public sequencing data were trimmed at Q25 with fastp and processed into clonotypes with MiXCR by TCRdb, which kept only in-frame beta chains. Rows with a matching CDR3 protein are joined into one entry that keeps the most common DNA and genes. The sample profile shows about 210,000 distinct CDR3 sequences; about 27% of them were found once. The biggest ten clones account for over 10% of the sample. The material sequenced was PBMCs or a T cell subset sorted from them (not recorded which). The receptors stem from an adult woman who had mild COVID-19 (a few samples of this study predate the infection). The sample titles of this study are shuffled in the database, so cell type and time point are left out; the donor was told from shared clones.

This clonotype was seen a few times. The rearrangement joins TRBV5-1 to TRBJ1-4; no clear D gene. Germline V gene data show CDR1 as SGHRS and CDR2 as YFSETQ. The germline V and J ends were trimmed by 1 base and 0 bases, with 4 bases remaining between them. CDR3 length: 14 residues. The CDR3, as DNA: TGCGCCAGCAGCTTGAGTACAACTAATGAAAAACTGTTTTTT. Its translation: CASSLSTTNEKLFF.

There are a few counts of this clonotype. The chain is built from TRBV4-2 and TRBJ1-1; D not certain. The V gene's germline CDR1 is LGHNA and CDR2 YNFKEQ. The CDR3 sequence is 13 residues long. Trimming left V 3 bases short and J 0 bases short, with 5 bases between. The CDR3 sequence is CASSQEMNTEAFF. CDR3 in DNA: TGTGCCAGCAGCCAGGAAATGAACACTGAAGCTTTCTTT.

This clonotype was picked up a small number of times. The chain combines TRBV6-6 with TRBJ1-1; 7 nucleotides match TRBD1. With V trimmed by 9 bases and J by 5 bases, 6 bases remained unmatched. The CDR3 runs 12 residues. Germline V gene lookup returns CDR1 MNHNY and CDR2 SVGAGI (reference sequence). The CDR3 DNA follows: TGTGCCAGTAAGACAGGGAGTACTGAAGCTTTCTTT. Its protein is CASKTGSTEAFF.

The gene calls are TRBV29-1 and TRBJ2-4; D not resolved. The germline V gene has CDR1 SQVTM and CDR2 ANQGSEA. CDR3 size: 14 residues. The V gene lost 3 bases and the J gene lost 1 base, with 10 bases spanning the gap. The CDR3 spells CSVEVMQAKNIQYF. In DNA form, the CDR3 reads TGCAGCGTTGAGGTCATGCAGGCCAAAAACATTCAGTACTTC.

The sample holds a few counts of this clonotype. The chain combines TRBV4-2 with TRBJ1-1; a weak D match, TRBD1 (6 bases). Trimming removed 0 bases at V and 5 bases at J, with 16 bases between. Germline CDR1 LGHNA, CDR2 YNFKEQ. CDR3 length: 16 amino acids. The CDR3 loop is CASSQDQPGASTEAFF. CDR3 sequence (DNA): TGTGCCAGCAGCCAAGATCAACCGGGGGCCTCGACTGAAGCTTTCTTT.

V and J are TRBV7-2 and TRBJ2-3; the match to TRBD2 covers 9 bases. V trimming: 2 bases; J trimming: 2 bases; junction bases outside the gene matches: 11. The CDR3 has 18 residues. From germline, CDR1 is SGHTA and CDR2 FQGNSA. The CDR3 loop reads CASSLISGSLVVTDTQYF. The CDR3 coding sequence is TGTGCCAGCAGCTTAATTAGCGGGAGTTTGGTTGTCACAGATACGCAGTATTTT.

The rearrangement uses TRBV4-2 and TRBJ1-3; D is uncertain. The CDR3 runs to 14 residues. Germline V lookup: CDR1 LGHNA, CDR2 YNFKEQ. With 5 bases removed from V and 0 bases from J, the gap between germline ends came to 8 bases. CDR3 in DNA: TGTGCCAGCAGCAACACAGACTCTGGAAACACCATATATTTT. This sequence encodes CASSNTDSGNTIYF.

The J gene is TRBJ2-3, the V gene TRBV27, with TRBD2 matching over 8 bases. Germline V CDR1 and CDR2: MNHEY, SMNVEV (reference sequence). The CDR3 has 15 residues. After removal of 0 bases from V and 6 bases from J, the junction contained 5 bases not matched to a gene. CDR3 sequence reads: CASSLSGGAFDTQYF. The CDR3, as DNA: TGTGCCAGCAGTTTATCCGGGGGGGCGTTCGATACGCAGTATTTT.

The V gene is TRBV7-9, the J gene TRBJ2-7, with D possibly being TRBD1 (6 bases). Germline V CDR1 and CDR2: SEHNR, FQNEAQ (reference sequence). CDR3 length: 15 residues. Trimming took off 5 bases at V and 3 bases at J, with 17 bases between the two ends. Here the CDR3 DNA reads TGTGCCAGCAGCATCTACCGGGACACCTTCTACGAGCAGTACTTC. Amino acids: CASSIYRDTFYEQYF.

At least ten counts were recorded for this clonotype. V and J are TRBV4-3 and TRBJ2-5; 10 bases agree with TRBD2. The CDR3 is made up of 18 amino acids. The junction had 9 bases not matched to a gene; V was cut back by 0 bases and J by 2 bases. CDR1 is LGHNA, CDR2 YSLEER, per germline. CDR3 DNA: TGCGCCAGCAGCCAAGATCATAGGCTAGCGGGGGCTCAAGAGACCCAGTACTTC. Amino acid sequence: CASSQDHRLAGAQETQYF.

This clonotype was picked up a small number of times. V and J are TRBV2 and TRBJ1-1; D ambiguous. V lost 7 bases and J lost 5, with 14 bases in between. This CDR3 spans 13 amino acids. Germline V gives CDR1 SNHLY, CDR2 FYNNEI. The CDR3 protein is CASKPSVGTEAFF. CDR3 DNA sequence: TGTGCCAGCAAACCATCGGTGGGGACTGAAGCTTTCTTT.

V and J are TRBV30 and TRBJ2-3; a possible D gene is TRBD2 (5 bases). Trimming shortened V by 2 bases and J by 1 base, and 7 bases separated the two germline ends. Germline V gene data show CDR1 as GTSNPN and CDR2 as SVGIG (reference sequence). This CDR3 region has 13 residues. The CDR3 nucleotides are TGTGCCTGGAGTAGCGGCCGCACAGATACGCAGTATTTT. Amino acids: CAWSSGRTDTQYF.

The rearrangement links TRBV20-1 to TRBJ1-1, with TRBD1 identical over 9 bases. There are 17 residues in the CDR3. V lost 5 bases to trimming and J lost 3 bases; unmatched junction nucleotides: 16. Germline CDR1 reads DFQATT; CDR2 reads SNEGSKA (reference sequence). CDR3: CSAGPSGDREWDTEAFF. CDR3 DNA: TGCAGTGCTGGACCCTCAGGGGACAGGGAGTGGGACACTGAAGCTTTCTTT.

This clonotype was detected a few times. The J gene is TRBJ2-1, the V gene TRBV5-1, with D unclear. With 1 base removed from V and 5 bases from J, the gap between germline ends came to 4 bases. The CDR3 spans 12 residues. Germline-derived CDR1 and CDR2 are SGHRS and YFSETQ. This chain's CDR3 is CASSLNNNEQFF. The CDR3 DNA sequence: TGCGCCAGCAGCTTGAACAACAATGAGCAGTTCTTC.

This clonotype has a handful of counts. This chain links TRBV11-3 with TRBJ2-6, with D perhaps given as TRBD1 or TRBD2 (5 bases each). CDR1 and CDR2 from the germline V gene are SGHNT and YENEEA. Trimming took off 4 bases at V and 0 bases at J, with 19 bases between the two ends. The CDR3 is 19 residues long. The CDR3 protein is CASSSHPGTGLSGANVLTF. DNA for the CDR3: TGTGCCAGCAGCTCTCACCCCGGGACGGGCCTCTCTGGGGCCAACGTCCTGACTTTC.

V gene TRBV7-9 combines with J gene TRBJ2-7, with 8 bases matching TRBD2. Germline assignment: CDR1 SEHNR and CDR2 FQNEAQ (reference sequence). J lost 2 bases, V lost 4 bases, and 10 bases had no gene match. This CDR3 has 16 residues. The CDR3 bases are TGTGCCAGCAGCTCGGGGTCCGGGACTAGAACCTACGAGCAGTACTTC. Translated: CASSSGSGTRTYEQYF.

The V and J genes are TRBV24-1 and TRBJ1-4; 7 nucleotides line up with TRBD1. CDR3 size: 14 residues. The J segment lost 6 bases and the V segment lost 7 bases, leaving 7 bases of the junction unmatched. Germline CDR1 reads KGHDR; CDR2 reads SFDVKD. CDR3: CATRIRGRDEKLFF. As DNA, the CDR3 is TGTGCCACCAGAATAAGGGGGCGCGATGAAAAACTGTTTTTT.

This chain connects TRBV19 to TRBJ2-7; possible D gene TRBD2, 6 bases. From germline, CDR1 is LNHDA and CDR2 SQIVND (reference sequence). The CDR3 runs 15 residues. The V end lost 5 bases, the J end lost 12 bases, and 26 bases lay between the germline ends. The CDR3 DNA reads TGTGCCAGTAGTCTCACCGGGGGTGGAGGTGGATTGGCGTACTTC. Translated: CASSLTGGGGGLAYF.

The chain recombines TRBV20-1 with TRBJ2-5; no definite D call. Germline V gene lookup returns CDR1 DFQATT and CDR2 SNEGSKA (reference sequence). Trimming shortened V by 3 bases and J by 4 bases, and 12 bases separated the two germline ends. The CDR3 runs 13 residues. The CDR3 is CSASAPGRETQYF. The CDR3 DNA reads TGCAGTGCTAGTGCCCCCGGGCGAGAGACCCAGTACTTC.

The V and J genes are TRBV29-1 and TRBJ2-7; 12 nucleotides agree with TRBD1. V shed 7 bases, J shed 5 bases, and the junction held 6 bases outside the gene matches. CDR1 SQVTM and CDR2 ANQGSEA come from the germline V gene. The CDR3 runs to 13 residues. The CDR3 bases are TGCAGCGCTGGGACAGGGGGCATGAACGAGCAGTACTTC. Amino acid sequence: CSAGTGGMNEQYF.

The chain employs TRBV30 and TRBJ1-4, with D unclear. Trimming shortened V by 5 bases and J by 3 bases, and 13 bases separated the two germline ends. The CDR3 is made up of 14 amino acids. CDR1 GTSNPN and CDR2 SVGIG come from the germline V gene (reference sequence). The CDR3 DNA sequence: TGTGCCTGGGGCGGAGCGTTCCCTAATGAAAAACTGTTTTTT. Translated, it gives CAWGGAFPNEKLFF.

Written as DNA, the CDR3 is TGCAGCGTGAGCGGGGGACCGAACACCGGGGAGCTGTTTTTT. Protein: CSVSGGPNTGELFF. The genes are TRBV29-1 and TRBJ2-2, with TRBD2 matching 8 bases. The CDR3 extends over 14 amino acids. The germline V gene has CDR1 SQVTM and CDR2 ANQGSEA. J was trimmed by 0 bases and V by 6 bases; bases with no gene match: 3.

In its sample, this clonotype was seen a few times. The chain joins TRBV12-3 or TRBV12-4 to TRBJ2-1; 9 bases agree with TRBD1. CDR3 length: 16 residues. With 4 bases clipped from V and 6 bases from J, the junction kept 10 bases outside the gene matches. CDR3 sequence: CASSSPGQGPLNEQFF. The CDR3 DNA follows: TGTGCCAGCAGTTCTCCGGGACAGGGCCCTCTCAATGAGCAGTTCTTC.

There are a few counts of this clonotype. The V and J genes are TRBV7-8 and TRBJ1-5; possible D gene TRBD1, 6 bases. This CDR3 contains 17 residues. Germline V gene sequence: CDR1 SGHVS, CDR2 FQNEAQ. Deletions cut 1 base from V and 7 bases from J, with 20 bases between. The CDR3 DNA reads TGTGCCAGCAGCTTAGGAGTGGTAACACAGGGAGGCCAGCCCCAGCATTTT. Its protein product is CASSLGVVTQGGQPQHF.

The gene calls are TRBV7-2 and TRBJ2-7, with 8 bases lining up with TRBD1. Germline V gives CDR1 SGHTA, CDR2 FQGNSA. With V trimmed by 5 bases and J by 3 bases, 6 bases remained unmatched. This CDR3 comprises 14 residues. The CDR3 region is CASSQDRVGYEQYF. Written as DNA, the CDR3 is TGTGCCAGCAGCCAGGACAGGGTAGGCTACGAGCAGTACTTC.

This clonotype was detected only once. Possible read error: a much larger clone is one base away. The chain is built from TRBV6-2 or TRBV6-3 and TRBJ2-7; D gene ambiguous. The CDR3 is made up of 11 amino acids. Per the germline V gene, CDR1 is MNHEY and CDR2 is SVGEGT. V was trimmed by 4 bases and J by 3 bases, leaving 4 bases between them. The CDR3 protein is CASSFFYEQYF. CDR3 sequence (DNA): TGTGCCAGCAGTTTCTTCTACGAGCAGTACTTC.

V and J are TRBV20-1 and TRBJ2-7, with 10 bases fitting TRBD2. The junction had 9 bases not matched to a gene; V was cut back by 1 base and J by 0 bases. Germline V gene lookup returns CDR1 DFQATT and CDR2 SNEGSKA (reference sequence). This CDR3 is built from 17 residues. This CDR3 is CSARAAVLAGGSYEQYF. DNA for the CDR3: TGCAGTGCTAGAGCGGCGGTCTTAGCGGGAGGCTCCTACGAGCAGTACTTC.

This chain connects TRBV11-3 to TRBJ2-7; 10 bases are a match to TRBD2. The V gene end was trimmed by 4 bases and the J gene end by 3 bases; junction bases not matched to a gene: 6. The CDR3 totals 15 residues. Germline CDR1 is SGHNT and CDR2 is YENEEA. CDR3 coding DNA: TGTGCCAGCAGCTCCGAGGGACTAGCGTTCTACGAGCAGTACTTC. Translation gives CASSSEGLAFYEQYF.

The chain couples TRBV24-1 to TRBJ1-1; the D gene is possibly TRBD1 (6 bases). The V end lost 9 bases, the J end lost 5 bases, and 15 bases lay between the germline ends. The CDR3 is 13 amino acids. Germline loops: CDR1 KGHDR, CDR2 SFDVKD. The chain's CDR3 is CATSHPGATEAFF. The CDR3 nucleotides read TGTGCCACCTCACATCCGGGGGCAACTGAAGCTTTCTTT.